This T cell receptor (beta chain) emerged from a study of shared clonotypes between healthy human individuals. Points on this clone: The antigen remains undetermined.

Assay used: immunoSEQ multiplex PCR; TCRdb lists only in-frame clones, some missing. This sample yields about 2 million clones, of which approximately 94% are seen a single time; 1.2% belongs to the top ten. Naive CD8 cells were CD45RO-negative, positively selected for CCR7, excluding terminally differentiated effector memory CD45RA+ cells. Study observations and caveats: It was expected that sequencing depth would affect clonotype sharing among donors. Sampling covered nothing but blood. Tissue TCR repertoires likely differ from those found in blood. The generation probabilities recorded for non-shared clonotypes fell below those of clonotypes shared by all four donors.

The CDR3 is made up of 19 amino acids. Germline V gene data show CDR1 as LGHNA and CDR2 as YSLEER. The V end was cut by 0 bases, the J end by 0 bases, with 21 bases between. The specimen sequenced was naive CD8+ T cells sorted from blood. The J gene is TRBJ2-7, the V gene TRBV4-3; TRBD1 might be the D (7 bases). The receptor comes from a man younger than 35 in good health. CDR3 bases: TGCGCCAGCAGCCAAGATGTGCGGGAAATCAGGGGGTACTCCTACGAGCAGTACTTC. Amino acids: CASSQDVREIRGYSYEQYF.